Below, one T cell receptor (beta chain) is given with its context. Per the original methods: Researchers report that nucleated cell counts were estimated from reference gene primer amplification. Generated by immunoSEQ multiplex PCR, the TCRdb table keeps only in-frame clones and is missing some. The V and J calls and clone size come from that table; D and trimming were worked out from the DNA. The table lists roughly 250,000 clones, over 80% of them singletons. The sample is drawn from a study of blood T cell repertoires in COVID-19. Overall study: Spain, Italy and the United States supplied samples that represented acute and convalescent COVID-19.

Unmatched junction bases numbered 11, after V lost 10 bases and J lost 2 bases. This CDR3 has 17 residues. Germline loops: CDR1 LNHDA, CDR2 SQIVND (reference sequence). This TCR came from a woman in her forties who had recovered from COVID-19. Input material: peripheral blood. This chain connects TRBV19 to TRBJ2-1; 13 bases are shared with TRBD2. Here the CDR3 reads CATRGLAGVSTYNEQFF. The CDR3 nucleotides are TGTGCCACCAGAGGACTAGCGGGGGTCTCAACCTACAATGAGCAGTTCTTC.